This T cell receptor beta chain was sequenced for a study of T cells in Graves' hyperthyroidism and ophthalmopathy. Study-wide points: The model identified upcoming ophthalmopathy a median approximately 6.5 months ahead of onset.

Not enrolled were patients with uncontrolled infection, other autoimmune disease, pregnancy or lactation. PBMCs were sourced from less than 13 ml fresh peripheral blood. This clonotype has a count of ten or more. Its target is unknown. V was clipped by 0 bases and J by 5 bases, with 10 bases between them. This CDR3 has 14 amino acids. In germline, CDR1 is LGHNA, CDR2 YSLEER. TCR beta CDR3 regions were amplified from RNA. The primer set for the first-round RT-PCR of the TCR CDR3 was HTBI. From the multiplex PCR reads, TCRdb called clonotypes with MiXCR, one entry per CDR3 protein. This repertoire shows about 700,000 distinct CDR3 sequences, 12% to 15% found once; its top ten account for more than 8.5%.

The chain recombines TRBV4-3 with TRBJ1-1, with no clear D. The specimen sequenced was blood. The clonotype comes from a woman aged 18-29 years with Graves' hyperthyroidism. The CDR3: CASSQDQGLTEAFF. The CDR3 DNA is TGCGCCAGCAGCCAAGATCAAGGGCTTACTGAAGCTTTCTTT.